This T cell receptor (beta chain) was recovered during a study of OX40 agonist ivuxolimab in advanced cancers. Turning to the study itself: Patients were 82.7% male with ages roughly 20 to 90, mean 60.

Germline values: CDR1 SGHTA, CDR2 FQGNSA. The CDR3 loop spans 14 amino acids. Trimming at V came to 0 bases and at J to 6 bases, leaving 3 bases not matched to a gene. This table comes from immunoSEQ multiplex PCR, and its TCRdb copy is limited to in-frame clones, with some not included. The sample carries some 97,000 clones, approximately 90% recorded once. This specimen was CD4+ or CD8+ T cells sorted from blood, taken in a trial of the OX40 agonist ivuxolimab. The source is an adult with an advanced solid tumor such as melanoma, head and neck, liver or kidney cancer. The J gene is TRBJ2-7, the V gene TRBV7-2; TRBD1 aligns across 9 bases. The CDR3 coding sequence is TGTGCCAGCAGCTTAGCACAGGGGGCTCGCGAGCAGTACTTC. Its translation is CASSLAQGAREQYF.